The 8 T cell receptor beta chains below come from one sample, sequenced in a study of cytomegalovirus exposure and HLA in healthy donors. Primers for the PCR totalled 60 Vbeta and 13 Jbeta. Measured with immunoSEQ multiplex PCR; TCRdb has only the in-frame clones, and not every one. Seen here are approximately 150,000 clones, approximately 72% observed once, and the top ten hold approximately 2.3%. The sequencing sample was made of PBMCs. These receptors were taken from a female donor in good health and CMV-seronegative.

The count of this clone is one. The chain's CDR3 is CASSPQGPGYTF. The CDR3 DNA reads TGTGCCAGTAGTCCACAGGGACCTGGCTACACCTTC. The chain has TRBV19 and TRBJ1-2; perhaps TRBD1 as D (6 bases). CDR3 size: 12 residues. Trimming cost V 5 bases and J 7 bases, with 11 bases left between them. Germline V gives CDR1 LNHDA, CDR2 SQIVND (reference sequence).

V gene TRBV25-1 combines with J gene TRBJ1-6, with a tentative D call TRBD1 (5 bases). CDR1 and CDR2 from the germline V gene are MGHDK and SYGVNS. V was shortened by 2 bases and J by 7 bases, with 12 bases between the two germline ends. CDR3 length equals 15 residues. This CDR3 reads CASSESRGRNSPLHF. CDR3 nucleotide sequence: TGTGCCAGCAGTGAAAGTAGGGGTCGCAATTCACCCCTCCACTTT.

This chain links TRBV12-5 with TRBJ1-1, with TRBD1 as a possible D gene (6 bases). CDR1 LGHNT and CDR2 FRNRAP come from the germline V gene. The CDR3 contains 17 residues. Trimming left V 0 bases short and J 5 bases short, with 19 bases between. The CDR3 loop reads CASGLVPTGKGETEAFF. In nucleotides, the CDR3 is TGTGCTAGTGGTTTGGTACCGACAGGTAAGGGAGAGACTGAAGCTTTCTTT.

Regarding this clone: A read error may produce the germline difference seen at one junction end. The chain has TRBV2 and TRBJ1-6, with unresolved D. Germline V gene lookup returns CDR1 SNHLY and CDR2 FYNNEI. The CDR3 is 16 residues long. The CDR3 loop reads CASSQARSSYNSPLHF. The CDR3 DNA reads TGTGCCAGCAGTCAAGCCCGCAGCTCCTATAATTCACCCCTCCACTTT.

This chain joins TRBV5-8 and TRBJ1-6; tentatively, D is TRBD1 (5 bases). Germline V gene data show CDR1 as SGHTS and CDR2 as YDEGEE. CDR3 length: 13 amino acids. V lost 2 bases and J 6 bases, leaving 6 bases between the germline ends. The CDR3 region has the DNA TGTGCCAGCAGCTTCGGGGGTAATTCACCCCTCCACTTT. Translated: CASSFGGNSPLHF.

This rearrangement joins TRBV9 to TRBJ1-1; D is uncertain. V lost 4 bases to trimming and J lost 2 bases, with 12 bases between them. The length of the CDR3 is 14 residues. The germline CDR1 and CDR2 sequences are SGDLS and YYNGEE. The CDR3 region is CASSSSGVNTEAFF. The CDR3 region has the DNA TGTGCCAGCAGCTCATCCGGGGTCAACACTGAAGCTTTCTTT. Supplemented by reference TRBV9 and TRBJ1-1, the full variable domain reads DSGVTQTPKHLITATGQRVTLRCSPRSGDLSVYWYQQSLDQGLQFLIQYYNGEERAKGNILERFSAQQFPDLHSELNLSSLELGDSALYFCASSSSGVNTEAFFGQGTRLTVV.

This clone was detected a few times. The V gene is TRBV6-6, the J gene TRBJ1-4; D possibly corresponds to TRBD1 (6 bases). This CDR3 contains 15 residues. V lost 2 bases, J lost 6 bases, and 13 bases lay in between. Germline V CDR1 and CDR2: MNHNY, SVGAGI (reference sequence). The CDR3 region is CASSYGPGVDEKLFF. In nucleotides, the CDR3 is TGTGCCAGCAGTTACGGGCCAGGGGTGGATGAAAAACTGTTTTTT.

This clone was recorded only once. The rearrangement uses TRBV5-1 and TRBJ1-2, with 9 positions matching TRBD1. CDR3 length equals 15 residues. Looked up from germline, CDR1 is SGHRS and CDR2 is YFSETQ. J lost 5 bases, V lost 3 bases, and 8 bases had no gene match. The CDR3 coding sequence is TGCGCCAGCAGCTCGGCGGGACAGGGATCTTATGGCTACACCTTC. Translating gives CASSSAGQGSYGYTF. The entire variable domain, with the rest obtained from reference TRBV5-1 and TRBJ1-2, is as follows: KAGVTQTPRYLIKTRGQQVTLSCSPISGHRSVSWYQQTPGQGLQFLFEYFSETQRNKGNFPGRFSGRQFSNSRSEMNVSTLELGDSALYLCASSSAGQGSYGYTFGSGTRLTVV.